This T cell receptor (beta chain) came from a study of OX40 agonist ivuxolimab in advanced cancers. The data were produced by immunoSEQ multiplex PCR, yet TCRdb's version contains in-frame clones alone and is incomplete. The sample includes over 30,000 clones, 84% of them seen just once. CDR3 length: 14 residues. The V and J ends lost 5 bases and 3 bases respectively, with 11 bases between them. CDR1 and CDR2 (germline): ENHRY, SYGVKD. As concerns this clone: What it recognizes is unknown.

Blood draws occurred at baseline, cycle 4 day 1, and cycle 7 day 1. Study-level findings and limits: CD4+ and CD8+ T cells in blood underwent clonal expansion by week 6 at 0.1 to 3.0 mg/kg. Also present in some nonresponders was a low level of normalized T-cell clonal expansion.

Sample: CD4+ or CD8+ T cells sorted from blood, taken in a trial of the OX40 agonist ivuxolimab. The chain couples TRBV10-3 to TRBJ1-5, with D unclear. This clonotype originated in an adult with an advanced solid tumor such as melanoma, head and neck, liver or kidney cancer. CDR3 in amino acids: CAISPGGSNQPQHF. In DNA form, the CDR3 reads TGTGCCATCAGTCCAGGTGGATCCAATCAGCCCCAGCATTTT.